This is a list of T cell receptor beta chains from one sample in a study of T cell responses to AZD1222 COVID-19 vaccine. Clones were sequenced by immunoSEQ multiplex PCR, and TCRdb holds only the in-frame ones, with some missing. The top ten clones hold around 1.1% of a sample with about 170,000 clones, approximately 88% of them seen once. The starting material was peripheral blood, obtained 28 days after the second AZD1222 dose. Receptors were obtained from an adult who received the AZD1222 COVID-19 vaccine. The CDR3 runs from the conserved cysteine through the conserved F or W.

V	J	CDR3
TRBV5-4	TRBJ1-4	CASSRPGTNEKLFF
TRBV11-2	TRBJ1-1	CASSHLLTGETEAFF
TRBV7-8	TRBJ1-5	CASSLVGGWDTLGNQPQHF
TRBV7-2	TRBJ1-3	CASSLVGGVRSSGNTIYF
TRBV11-3	TRBJ2-3	CASSSGGLGGPGTDTQYF
TRBV13	TRBJ2-2	CASSLRERVLVTGELFF
TRBV18	TRBJ2-7	CASSPQQGFAYEQYF
TRBV2	TRBJ1-6	CASSDLGTGVGSPLHF
TRBV7-9	TRBJ2-2	CASSPQDRSNTGELFF
TRBV10-3	TRBJ1-1	CAITLDMNTEAFF
TRBV15	TRBJ1-4	CATTGGEGEKLFF
TRBV7-9	TRBJ1-1	CASSAGGQGRVFF
TRBV4-1	TRBJ1-2	CASSQVSNYGYTF
TRBV5-1	TRBJ2-5	CASSLAAMGRGETQYF
TRBV5-1	TRBJ2-5	CASSQPSQETQYF
TRBV4-1	TRBJ2-2	CASSQPRTGAHRGTGELFF
TRBV12-3/TRBV12-4	TRBJ1-1	CASGSQGLTEAFF
TRBV6-1	TRBJ1-5	CASSEAKGGSQPQHF
TRBV5-6	TRBJ2-2	CASSYRTSGGPSRLFF
TRBV12-3/TRBV12-4	TRBJ1-6	CASSVSYNSPLHF
TRBV4-2	TRBJ1-4	CASSRTGEKLFF
TRBV5-1	TRBJ1-1	CASSRAGYTEAFF
TRBV5-1	TRBJ1-1	CASSLSAGTEAFF
TRBV5-4	TRBJ2-1	CASSLALRGLAGGANEQFF
TRBV12-3/TRBV12-4	TRBJ2-1	CASSPEPGEQFF
TRBV27	TRBJ2-7	CASPTWESVAEQYF
TRBV2	TRBJ1-2	CARRRGTDANYGYTF
TRBV9	TRBJ2-2	CASSVPGELFF
TRBV6-1	TRBJ1-3	CASSEHTVNSGNTIYF
TRBV4-2	TRBJ2-3	CASSPAGSDTQYF
TRBV5-4	TRBJ1-2	CASSQGQENYGYTF
TRBV7-7	TRBJ2-3	CASSLFLADTQYF
TRBV6-2/TRBV6-3	TRBJ2-3	CASSSGLAVGDTQYF
TRBV6-5	TRBJ1-3	CASSPARTGSYTIYF
TRBV10-2	TRBJ1-5	CASSEGSGQPQHF
TRBV7-9	TRBJ2-1	CASSLARPGDEQFF
TRBV12-3/TRBV12-4	TRBJ1-1	CASSRDIDTEAFF
TRBV7-6	TRBJ2-3	CASSLGTSGGRYTQYF
TRBV10-1	TRBJ1-2	CASSESGSLGYTF
TRBV18	TRBJ2-2	CASSLTLDTGELFF
TRBV10-2	TRBJ2-7	CATTLGGGSYEQYF
TRBV19	TRBJ1-1	CASSIIKGRGNTEAFF
TRBV19	TRBJ1-1	CASSQSGQPNTEAFF
TRBV11-2	TRBJ2-7	CASSLTPASGTYEQYF
TRBV5-1	TRBJ1-1	CASSVEGRRDTEAFF
TRBV19	TRBJ1-3	CASSMRGVGSGNTIYF
TRBV7-2	TRBJ1-1	CASSLWLGNTEAFF
TRBV6-5	TRBJ2-7	CASSYLGNWPYEQYF
TRBV18	TRBJ2-2	CASSPPGGRTGELFF
TRBV5-1	TRBJ2-2	CASSLRSTGELFF
TRBV21-1	TRBJ1-1	CASSPRQGSGVASTEAFF
TRBV13	TRBJ1-2	CASSSRTSLGYTF
TRBV11-2	TRBJ2-7	CASSPVFDTLPSGEQYF
TRBV5-1	TRBJ1-1	CASSLATTGSDAFF
TRBV3-1/TRBV3-2	TRBJ2-1	CASSQDRLAGYNEQFF